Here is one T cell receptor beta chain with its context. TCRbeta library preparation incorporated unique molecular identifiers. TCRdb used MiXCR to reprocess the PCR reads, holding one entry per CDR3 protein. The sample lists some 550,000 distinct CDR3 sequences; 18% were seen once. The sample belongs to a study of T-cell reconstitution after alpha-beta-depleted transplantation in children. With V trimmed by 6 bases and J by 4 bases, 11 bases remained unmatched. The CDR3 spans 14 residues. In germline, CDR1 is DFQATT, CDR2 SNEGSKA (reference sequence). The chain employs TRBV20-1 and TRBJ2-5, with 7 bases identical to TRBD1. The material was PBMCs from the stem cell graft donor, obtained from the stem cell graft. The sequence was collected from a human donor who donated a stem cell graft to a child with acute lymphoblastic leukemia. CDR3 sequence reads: CSAERGLGVETQYF. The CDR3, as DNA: TGCAGTGCAGAGAGGGGGCTTGGGGTAGAGACCCAGTACTTC.